The source of this TCR beta chain is a study of cytomegalovirus exposure and HLA in healthy donors. Trimming took 6 bases from V and 5 from J; bases not matched to a gene: 10. CDR3 size: 14 residues. Germline CDR1 SQVTM, CDR2 ANQGSEA. This PCR relied on a set of 60 Vbeta primers and 13 Jbeta primers. As originally analysed: In a later analysis, of tens of millions of unique beta chains, 9 million to 11 million appeared in at least two donors. This table comes from immunoSEQ multiplex PCR, and its TCRdb copy is limited to in-frame clones, with some not included. The DNA gave D and trimming, while V, J and clone size come from that table. The profile covers about 160,000 clones, with approximately 79% appearing a single time and under 2.5% taken by the ten largest.

The genes are TRBV29-1 and TRBJ2-7, with 10 nucleotides matching TRBD2. This TCR derives from a man aged 35 to 55 in good health and CMV-seronegative. Source material: PBMCs. CDR3 in DNA: TGCAGCGTAGAGACTAGCGGGTATCTTCACGAGCAGTACTTC. The encoded protein is CSVETSGYLHEQYF.